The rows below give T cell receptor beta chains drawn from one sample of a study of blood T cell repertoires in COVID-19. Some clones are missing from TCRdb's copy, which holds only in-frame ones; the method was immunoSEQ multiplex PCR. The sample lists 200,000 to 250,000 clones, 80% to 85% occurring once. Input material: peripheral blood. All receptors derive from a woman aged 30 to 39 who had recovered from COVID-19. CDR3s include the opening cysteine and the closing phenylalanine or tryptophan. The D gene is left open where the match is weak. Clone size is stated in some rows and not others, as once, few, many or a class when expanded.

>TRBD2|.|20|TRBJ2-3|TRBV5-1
CASSLELADIRTPNTDTQYF
TGCGCCAGCAGCTTGGAGCTAGCGGATATTCGGACTCCTAACACAGATACGCAGTATTTT
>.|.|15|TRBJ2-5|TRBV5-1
CASSLAPAIGETQYF
TGCGCCAGCAGCTTGGCCCCGGCTATCGGGGAGACCCAGTACTTC
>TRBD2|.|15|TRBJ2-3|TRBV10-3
CAISLAGQGTDTQYF
TGTGCCATCAGTCTAGCGGGGCAGGGCACAGATACGCAGTATTTT
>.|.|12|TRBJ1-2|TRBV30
CAWSYRAPGYTF
TGTGCCTGGAGTTACAGGGCCCCGGGCTACACCTTC
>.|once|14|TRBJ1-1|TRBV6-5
CASSYSGAGTEAFF
TGTGCCAGCAGTTACTCGGGCGCTGGGACTGAAGCTTTCTTT
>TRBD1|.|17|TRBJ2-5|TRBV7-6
CASSLRALRGHQETQYF
TGTGCCAGCAGCTTAAGAGCTCTCAGGGGGCACCAAGAGACCCAGTACTTC
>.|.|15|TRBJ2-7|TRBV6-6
CASSTTGGSSYEQYF
TGTGCCAGCAGTACCACCGGCGGCAGCTCCTACGAGCAGTACTTC
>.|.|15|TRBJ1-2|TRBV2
CASREIQALGSGYTF
TGTGCCAGCAGGGAAATACAGGCCCTCGGCAGTGGCTACACCTTC
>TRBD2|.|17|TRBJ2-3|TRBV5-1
CASSSGASGKGTDTQYF
TGCGCCAGCAGCTCCGGGGCTAGCGGGAAAGGCACAGATACGCAGTATTTT
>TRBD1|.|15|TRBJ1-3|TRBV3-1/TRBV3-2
CASSARTGAGNTIYF
TGTGCCAGCAGCGCTCGGACAGGGGCGGGAAACACCATATATTTT
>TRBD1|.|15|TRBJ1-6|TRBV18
CASSLRQGVDSPLHF
TGTGCCAGCTCACTCAGACAGGGGGTGGATTCACCCCTCCACTTT
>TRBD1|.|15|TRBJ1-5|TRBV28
CASSLRTGSNQPQHF
TGTGCCAGCAGTTTACGGACAGGTAGCAATCAGCCCCAGCATTTT
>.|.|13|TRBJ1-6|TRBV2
CASSAGSWSPLHF
TGTGCCAGCAGCGCAGGGTCTTGGTCACCCCTCCACTTT
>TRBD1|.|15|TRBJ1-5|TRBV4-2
CASSQEPGQLQPQHF
TGTGCCAGCAGCCAAGAGCCGGGACAGCTACAGCCCCAGCATTTT